This TCR beta chain appears in the sequencing data of a study of shared clonotypes between healthy human individuals. The CDR3 consists of 15 residues. Germline V gives CDR1 SGHRS, CDR2 YFSETQ. Unmatched junction bases numbered 9, after V lost 4 bases and J lost 5 bases. Data came from immunoSEQ multiplex PCR; TCRdb stores just in-frame clones and leaves some out. In the table there are approximately 1.4 million clones, 95% to 99% of which are singletons. In the CD4+ fraction, cells were divided into CD45RA+ naive and CD45RA-negative memory subsets. The sample comprised naive CD4+ T cells sorted from blood. Subset here: CD45RA+ positively selected. The sequence came from a man under 40 in good health. The rearrangement uses TRBV5-1 and TRBJ1-2; 9 nucleotides agree with TRBD1. CDR3 DNA: TGCGCCAGCAGCCCAACCGCCGGGACAGGGTATGGCTACACCTTC. This codes for CASSPTAGTGYGYTF.